This T cell receptor beta chain was sequenced in a study of T cells after yellow fever vaccination (dated by TCRdb to about 2019). As for the study more broadly: Libraries from fractions with low cell numbers were prepared with the SMART-Seq v4 Ultra Low Input RNA kit. Bulk PBMC replicates and cell subsets were isolated from blood drawn at multiple timepoints before and after both primary and secondary immunization. To track T-cell clones before and after primary and booster YFV17D yellow fever vaccination, bulk TCR alpha and beta repertoires were sequenced longitudinally. Two healthy male donors made up the cohort, one aged 18 to 30 years and the other aged 30 to 40 years.

The paper as a whole reports these results and caveats: Most clones expanded after primary vaccination were re-detected after the booster (about 96% of CD4 and 80% to 90% of CD8), suggesting broad memory maintenance. The study included only two donors, which limits how far the findings can be generalized. Compared with the primary T-cell response, the secondary T-cell response was weaker but faster, peaking on day 5 rather than day 15. Computational filtering was needed because FACS-sorted repertoires could contain abundant contaminating clonotypes from the bulk population. A small share of clonotypes occurred in both CD4 and CD8 compartments, likely arising from convergent recombination.

In the paper's terms, the treatment or condition label means: live attenuated yellow fever vaccine strain. Two biological replicates of bulk PBMCs were collected at each blood-draw timepoint. PBMCs were isolated from peripheral blood using a standard Ficoll-Paque protocol. RNA was extracted with TriZol from bulk PBMCs, CD4 and CD8 fractions, and dextramer-positive and dextramer-negative fractions. TCR cDNA was made using 5'RACE template switching, a step that added a universal primer site and unique molecular identifiers. Priming of cDNA synthesis was performed from both the TCR alpha and TCR beta constant segments. Libraries were amplified in two PCR steps, with sample barcodes and sequencing adapters added in the second step. Sequencing of libraries was performed on Illumina HiSeq 2500 (2x100 bp) or NovaSeq (2x150 bp). The authors processed their data as follows. Reads were demultiplexed and collapsed into UMI consensus sequences with MIGEC, and V(D)J alignment was performed with MiXCR. Vaccine-responding clonotypes were defined with edgeR using replicate PBMC samples, requiring FDR below 0.01 and a log2 fold change above 5 up to day 15. Bulk clonotypes were assigned CD4 or CD8 identity according to which sequenced CD4 or CD8 repertoire held them at higher abundance. TCRdb trimmed public reads at Q25 via fastp, called clones via MiXCR and kept in-frame beta chains. When rows share a CDR3 protein, they turn into one entry using the most common DNA and genes. The authors' filters were not applied to this entry. The sample records a few hundred thousand distinct CDR3 sequences, 19% of which are singletons. The biggest ten clones account for roughly 13% of the sample.

Remarks on this clonotype: Its target antigen remains unknown. There are no base qualities to consult, and no much larger clone falls within one base.

The CDR3 measures 13 amino acids from cysteine to phenylalanine. Only CDR3 DNA is held: 39 bases, read in frame from base 1. CDR1 and CDR2, per the germline V gene, are LGHNA and YSLEER. V loses 7 bases, J loses 4 bases, and the germline ends lie 10 bases apart. The receptor comes from a man between 25 and 39 years old who received the YFV17D yellow fever vaccine. Sample: PBMCs, taken 15 days after the yellow fever booster vaccination. The chain was built from TRBV4-3 and TRBJ2-2; TRBD1 might be the D gene, on 5 matching bases. The DNA sequence is given as TGCGCCAGCAATAAAGGGGCCACCGGGGAGCTGTTTTTT. The encoded protein is CASNKGATGELFF.